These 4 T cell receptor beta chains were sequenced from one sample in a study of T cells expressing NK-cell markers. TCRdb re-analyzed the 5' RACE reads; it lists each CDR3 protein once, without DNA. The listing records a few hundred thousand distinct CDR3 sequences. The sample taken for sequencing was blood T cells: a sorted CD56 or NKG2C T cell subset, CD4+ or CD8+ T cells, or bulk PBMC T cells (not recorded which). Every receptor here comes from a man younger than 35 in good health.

CDR3 residues: CASSYSPNPTEEQYF. This chain connects TRBV6-5 to TRBJ2-7. CDR1 MNHEY and CDR2 SVGAGI come from the germline V gene. This CDR3 has 15 residues.

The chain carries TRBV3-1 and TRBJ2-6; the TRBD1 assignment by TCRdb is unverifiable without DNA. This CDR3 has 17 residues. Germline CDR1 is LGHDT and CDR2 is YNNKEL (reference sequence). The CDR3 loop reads CASSQGPGGNGANVLTF.

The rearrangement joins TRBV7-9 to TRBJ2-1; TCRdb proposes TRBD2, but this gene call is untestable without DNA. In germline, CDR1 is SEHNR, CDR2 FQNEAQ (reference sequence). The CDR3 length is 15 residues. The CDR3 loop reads CASSLATGTVNEQFF.

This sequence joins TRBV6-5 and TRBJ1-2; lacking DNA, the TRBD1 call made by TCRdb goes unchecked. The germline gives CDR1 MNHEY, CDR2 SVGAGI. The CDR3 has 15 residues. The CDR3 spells CASRSRGGVNYGYTF.